These 17 T cell receptor beta chains were sequenced from one sample in a study of blood T cell repertoires in COVID-19. The repertoire was sequenced with immunoSEQ multiplex PCR; TCRdb's copy has only in-frame clones and lacks some. Of roughly 330,000 clones listed, roughly 82% are singletons. Sample: peripheral blood. Every receptor here comes from a woman between 45 and 60 years old with acute or convalescent COVID-19.

The V call is TRBV11-1, the J call TRBJ2-7; 11 bases are a match to TRBD1. Losses at the gene ends were 5 bases for V and 7 bases for J; bases not matched to a gene: 10. The length of the CDR3 is 15 residues. Germline lookup yields CDR1 SGHAT and CDR2 FQDESV (reference sequence). The CDR3 here is CASSAKDRGQVEQYF. The CDR3 DNA sequence: TGTGCCAGCAGCGCCAAGGACAGGGGGCAGGTTGAGCAGTACTTC.

The chain couples TRBV5-1 to TRBJ1-1; 10 nucleotides match TRBD1. The CDR3 extends over 14 amino acids. V was clipped by 3 bases and J by 4 bases; unmatched bases: 3. The germline gives CDR1 SGHRS, CDR2 YFSETQ. The CDR3 loop reads CASSSGQGFTEAFF. Written as DNA, the CDR3 is TGCGCCAGCAGCTCGGGACAGGGGTTCACTGAAGCTTTCTTT.

The chain uses TRBV28 and TRBJ1-5, with 9 bases lining up with TRBD1. The germline V gene encodes CDR1 MDHEN and CDR2 SYDVKM. The CDR3 is made up of 15 amino acids. Losses at the gene ends were 8 bases for V and 3 bases for J; bases not matched to a gene: 8. CDR3 DNA sequence: TGTGCCAGCCGAAGGGACAGGGCGATCAATCAGCCCCAGCATTTT. Translated, it gives CASRRDRAINQPQHF.

V usage is TRBV12-3 or TRBV12-4 and J usage is TRBJ1-2; D is perhaps TRBD1 (6 bases). CDR3 length equals 13 residues. With 7 bases removed from V and 5 bases from J, the gap between germline ends came to 14 bases. In DNA, the CDR3 is TGTGCCAGCATTAAACAGGGCCGGTATGGCTACACCTTC. As protein: CASIKQGRYGYTF.

V and J are TRBV28 and TRBJ2-6; 7 nucleotides match TRBD1. CDR3 length equals 21 residues. Per germline, CDR1 MDHEN and CDR2 SYDVKM. The ends lost 2 bases at V and 1 base at J; junction bases unmatched: 17. For the CDR3, the DNA is TGTGCCAGCAGTTTAGGGTTAATCGGCCAGGGGGTCCAGTCTGGGGCCAACGTCCTGACTTTC. Protein: CASSLGLIGQGVQSGANVLTF.

The chain has TRBV28 and TRBJ1-3; the D gene is possibly TRBD1 (5 bases). Germline V gene sequence: CDR1 MDHEN, CDR2 SYDVKM. This CDR3 contains 16 residues. Trimming removed 2 bases from V and 0 bases from J, with 11 bases in between. CDR3 nucleotides: TGTGCCAGCAGTTTAGCGGGGCGGGACTCTGGAAACACCATATATTTT. It translates to CASSLAGRDSGNTIYF. Based on the CDR3 plus reference TRBV28 and TRBJ1-3, the full variable domain is DVKVTQSSRYLVKRTGEKVFLECVQDMDHENMFWYRQDPGLGLRLIYFSYDVKMKEKGDIPEGYSVSREKKERFSLILESASTNQTSMYLCASSLAGRDSGNTIYFGEGSWLTVV.

V gene TRBV27 combines with J gene TRBJ2-1; 9 bases align to TRBD1. The CDR3 runs to 16 residues. With V trimmed by 6 bases and J by 9 bases, 15 bases remained unmatched. CDR1 and CDR2 (germline): MNHEY, SMNVEV (reference sequence). CDR3 sequence: CASSGFWGQGRIEQFF. The CDR3 DNA reads as TGTGCCAGCAGCGGATTTTGGGGACAGGGACGGATTGAGCAGTTCTTC.

This chain uses TRBV24-1 with TRBJ2-5; the match to TRBD2 covers 14 bases. V shed 5 bases and J 5 bases; nucleotides not matched to a gene: 15. CDR3 length: 19 amino acids. In germline, CDR1 is KGHDR, CDR2 SFDVKD. CDR3 in DNA: TGTGCCACCAGTGCCGCCCGGGGACTAGCGGGAGATTTAGCGGAGACCCAGTACTTC. Residues: CATSAARGLAGDLAETQYF.

The chain uses TRBV3-1 (or the pseudogene TRBV3-2) and TRBJ1-1; a possible D gene is TRBD1 (6 bases). The CDR3 is 15 residues long. V was cut by 1 base and J by 1 base, with 10 bases left in between. Germline V gene sequence: CDR1 LGHDT, CDR2 YNNKEL (reference sequence). The CDR3 sequence is CASSQGGTKNTEAFF. As DNA, the CDR3 is TGTGCCAGCAGCCAAGGAGGGACAAAGAACACTGAAGCTTTCTTT.

V gene TRBV11-2 combines with J gene TRBJ1-1; 9 nucleotides line up with TRBD1. This CDR3 has 14 residues. The germline V gene has CDR1 SGHAT and CDR2 FQNNGV. V shed 5 bases, J shed 11 bases, and the junction held 12 bases outside the gene matches. In DNA, the CDR3 is TGTGCCAGCAGCCGAGCCACACAGGGGGCGCCGGCTTTCTTT. Translation: CASSRATQGAPAFF. Combining the CDR3 with reference TRBV11-2 and TRBJ1-1 gives the whole variable domain EAGVAQSPRYKIIEKRQSVAFWCNPISGHATLYWYQQILGQGPKLLIQFQNNGVVDDSQLPKDRFSAERLKGVDSTLKIQPAKLEDSAVYLCASSRATQGAPAFFGQGTRLTVV.

The chain carries TRBV30 and TRBJ1-5; TRBD1 matches at 8 bases. Germline CDR1 GTSNPN, CDR2 SVGIG (reference sequence). The ends lost 2 bases at V and 0 bases at J; junction bases unmatched: 6. The CDR3 contains 16 residues. The DNA of the CDR3 is TGTGCCTGGAGTCCTAGGACAGGGTATAGCAATCAGCCCCAGCATTTT. Translated: CAWSPRTGYSNQPQHF.

CDR3 sequence: CASNTDRFTGNTIYF. As DNA, the CDR3 is TGTGCCAGTAATACGGACAGGTTTACTGGAAACACCATATATTTT. V and J are TRBV19 and TRBJ1-3; TRBD1 agrees at 7 bases. With V trimmed by 7 bases and J by 2 bases, 8 bases remained unmatched. CDR1 is LNHDA and CDR2 is SQIVND in the germline V gene (reference sequence). This CDR3 has 15 residues.

For this clone: Other DNA sequences in this specimen translate into the identical CDR3. V and J are TRBV28 and TRBJ2-6, with D maybe TRBD2 (5 bases). This CDR3 has 15 amino acids. Germline V CDR1 and CDR2: MDHEN, SYDVKM. Between the trimmed V and J ends, which lost 3 bases and 2 bases, there was a span of 8 bases. CDR3 region: CASSLAGAGANVLTF. The CDR3 DNA reads TGTGCCAGCAGTTTGGCCGGGGCTGGGGCCAACGTCCTGACTTTC.

The rearrangement uses TRBV28 and TRBJ2-2, with TRBD2 matching over 7 bases. CDR1 and CDR2 (germline): MDHEN, SYDVKM. The CDR3 consists of 17 residues. Losses at the gene ends were 4 bases for V and 2 bases for J; bases not matched to a gene: 10. CDR3 sequence (DNA): TGTGCCAGCAGTTCACCCTGGGGGGGACGCAACACCGGGGAGCTGTTTTTT. Protein product: CASSSPWGGRNTGELFF.

The CDR3 loop reads CASSETGTLFGTEAFF. The CDR3 DNA follows: TGTGCCAGCAGCGAAACGGGAACACTCTTCGGCACTGAAGCTTTCTTT. The chain has TRBV13 and TRBJ1-1; no definite D call. Deletions cut 5 bases from V and 4 bases from J, with 20 bases between. The CDR3 length is 16 residues. CDR1 and CDR2 from the germline V gene are PRHDT and FYEKMQ (reference sequence).

The chain employs TRBV14 and TRBJ1-4, with TRBD1 as a possible D gene (5 bases). Trimming removed 4 bases from V and 5 bases from J, with 8 bases in between. The CDR3 loop spans 13 amino acids. Germline loops: CDR1 SGHDN, CDR2 FVKESK. The CDR3 DNA reads TGTGCCAGCAGCCGGCAGGGAAATGAAAAACTGTTTTTT. Its protein is CASSRQGNEKLFF. The variable domain in full, completed from reference TRBV14 and TRBJ1-4, reads EAGVTQFPSHSVIEKGQTVTLRCDPISGHDNLYWYRRVMGKEIKFLLHFVKESKQDESGMPNNRFLAERTGGTYSTLKVQPAELEDSGVYFCASSRQGNEKLFFGSGTQLSVL.

The CDR3 spells CASSLDMPVNTEAFF. The CDR3, as DNA: TGTGCCAGCAGCCTCGACATGCCCGTGAACACTGAAGCTTTCTTT. The chain uses TRBV28 and TRBJ1-1; D call uncertain. Germline values: CDR1 MDHEN, CDR2 SYDVKM. The V end lost 6 bases, the J end lost 0 bases, and 14 bases lay between the germline ends. The CDR3 is 15 amino acids.